This T cell receptor beta chain was profiled in a study of shared clonotypes between healthy human individuals. Overall study findings and caveats: Approximately 5% was the fraction of naive CD4 clonotypes found shared across a few donors.

CD45RO-negative, CCR7-selected cells formed the naive CD8 fraction, which excluded terminally differentiated effector memory CD45RA+ cells. The CDR3 is made up of 15 amino acids. The ends lost 0 bases at V and 3 bases at J; junction bases unmatched: 4. Per germline, CDR1 MGHRA and CDR2 YSYEKL. Measured with immunoSEQ multiplex PCR; TCRdb has only the in-frame clones, and not every one. This table has some 1,900,000 clones, about 95% appearing once. This clone was seen only once. The antigen is not known. This sample also contains other DNA sequences that code for the same CDR3. This TCR derives from a man aged 18-30 years in good health. This sequence joins TRBV4-1 and TRBJ2-7; 8 bases are a match to TRBD1. The sequencing sample was made of naive CD8+ T cells sorted from blood. CDR3 region: CASSQETGGYYEQYF. CDR3 nucleotides: TGCGCCAGCAGCCAAGAAACAGGGGGGTACTACGAGCAGTACTTC.